This passage covers 21 T cell receptor beta chains from one sample sequenced in a study of shared clonotypes between healthy human individuals. This table comes from immunoSEQ multiplex PCR, and its TCRdb copy is limited to in-frame clones, with some not included. The sample has 650,000 to 750,000 clones, 60% to 80% seen once; the top ten hold roughly 1.8%. Sequencing was done on a sample of memory CD4+ T cells sorted from blood. Sample subset: CD45RA-negative fraction. These receptors were collected from a woman aged 25-40 years in good health.

The genes are TRBV18 and TRBJ2-1; 8 nucleotides agree with TRBD2. This CDR3 region has 18 residues. Germline CDR1 is KGHSH and CDR2 is LQKENI. J was trimmed by 6 bases and V by 3 bases; bases with no gene match: 16. The CDR3, as DNA: TGTGCCAGCTCACCGCCTTTAGGGGGGAGCGGGAGTTTCAATGAGCAGTTCTTC. It yields the protein CASSPPLGGSGSFNEQFF.

The genes are TRBV21-1 and TRBJ2-7; the table's D call, TRBD2, has no DNA check behind it. TRBV21-1 is classified as a pseudogene. The CDR3 runs 13 residues. CDR3 residues: CASSKGDSFVQYF. The CDR3 coding sequence is TGTGCCAGCAGCAAAGGGGACTCTTTCGTGCAGTACTTC.

The chain has TRBV19 and TRBJ2-1; TRBD2 matches 11 bases. The trim removed 5 bases at V and 2 bases at J, leaving 8 bases unmatched. CDR3 length equals 17 residues. CDR1 and CDR2 from the germline V gene are LNHDA and SQIVND (reference sequence). CDR3 nucleotide sequence: TGTGCCAGTAGTCCCCCGCCGGGACTAGCGGCCTACAATGAGCAGTTCTTC. Its protein product is CASSPPPGLAAYNEQFF.

This clone was seen ten or more times. V is TRBV19 and J is TRBJ2-7, with 7 bases that match TRBD1. V trimming: 5 bases; J trimming: 7 bases; junction bases outside the gene matches: 14. CDR1 is LNHDA, CDR2 SQIVND, per germline (reference sequence). This CDR3 is built from 15 residues. The CDR3 protein is CASSVRDRSTGEQYF. CDR3 nucleotide sequence: TGTGCCAGTAGTGTCCGGGACAGATCTACGGGAGAGCAGTACTTC. Combining the CDR3 with reference TRBV19 and TRBJ2-7 gives the whole variable domain DGGITQSPKYLFRKEGQNVTLSCEQNLNHDAMYWYRQDPGQGLRLIYYSQIVNDFQKGDIAEGYSVSREKKESFPLTVTSAQKNPTAFYLCASSVRDRSTGEQYFGPGTRLTVT.

The J gene is TRBJ1-5, the V gene TRBV19; possible D gene TRBD1, 6 bases. The V end was cut by 5 bases, the J end by 7 bases, with 15 bases between. Per the germline V gene, CDR1 is LNHDA and CDR2 is SQIVND (reference sequence). The CDR3 runs 14 residues. The CDR3 DNA follows: TGTGCCAGTAGTTCACAGGGTTTAGAGCAGCCCCAGCATTTT. This translates into CASSSQGLEQPQHF.

This sequence joins TRBV5-4 and TRBJ1-4, with a weak D call TRBD1 (5 bases). Germline V gives CDR1 SGHNT, CDR2 YYREEE (reference sequence). The CDR3 runs to 15 residues. Trimming shortened V by 4 bases and J by 6 bases, and 16 bases separated the two germline ends. The CDR3, as DNA: TGTGCCAGCAGCAGGCCGGGACGAACAGATGAAAAACTGTTTTTT. Residues: CASSRPGRTDEKLFF.

The V gene is TRBV6-9, the J gene TRBJ1-5; tentative D call: TRBD1 (6 bases). The V gene's germline CDR1 is MNHGY and CDR2 SVAAGI. The CDR3 sequence is 14 residues long. V dropped 7 bases and J dropped 1 base, with 11 bases sitting between them. CDR3 sequence (DNA): TGTGCCAGCACCTTGGACAGAAGCAATCAGCCCCAGCATTTT. Residues: CASTLDRSNQPQHF.

J is TRBJ1-5 and V is TRBV28; D not certain. The CDR3 sequence is 14 residues long. Trimming stripped 2 bases from V and 3 bases from J, with 8 bases between. Germline V gives CDR1 MDHEN, CDR2 SYDVKM. The CDR3 is CASSLVGTNQPQHF. CDR3 coding DNA: TGTGCCAGCAGTTTAGTCGGTACCAATCAGCCCCAGCATTTT.

The chain joins TRBV15 to TRBJ2-5; 7 nucleotides agree with TRBD1. The CDR3 covers 14 residues. The junction had 3 bases not matched to a gene; V was cut back by 3 bases and J by 2 bases. Germline lookup yields CDR1 LNHNV and CDR2 YYDKDF (reference sequence). The CDR3 here is CATSRDRIQETQYF. The CDR3 coding sequence is TGTGCCACCAGCAGGGACAGGATTCAAGAGACCCAGTACTTC.

The chain is built from TRBV19 and TRBJ1-4, with 7 bases fitting TRBD1. This CDR3 is built from 15 residues. The germline V gene has CDR1 LNHDA and CDR2 SQIVND (reference sequence). V was pared by 4 bases and J by 5 bases, with 7 bases of the junction left unmatched. CDR3 sequence: CASSTYRGRNEKLFF. The CDR3 nucleotides read TGTGCCAGTAGTACCTACAGGGGCCGGAATGAAAAACTGTTTTTT.

This rearrangement joins TRBV5-1 to TRBJ2-1; D assignment may be TRBD1 or TRBD2 (6 bases each). Trimming cost V 7 bases and J 5 bases, with 16 bases left between them. Per germline, CDR1 SGHRS and CDR2 YFSETQ. This CDR3 spans 14 amino acids. This CDR3 reads CASGGGRNDNEQFF. CDR3 nucleotides: TGCGCCAGCGGAGGGGGGAGAAATGACAATGAGCAGTTCTTC.

This chain joins TRBV18 and TRBJ2-5; no definite D call. Germline assignment: CDR1 KGHSH and CDR2 LQKENI. V dropped 2 bases and J dropped 5 bases, with 12 bases sitting between them. CDR3 length equals 14 residues. The CDR3 DNA reads TGTGCCAGCTCACCATCACCGCCCGGGGAGACCCAGTACTTC. It encodes CASSPSPPGETQYF.

The gene calls are TRBV6-1 and TRBJ1-2; weak D call: TRBD1 (6 bases). Germline loops: CDR1 MNHNS, CDR2 SASEGT. This CDR3 is 15 amino acids long. The V gene lost 0 bases and the J gene lost 2 bases, with 10 bases spanning the gap. The CDR3 here is CASSEALGTNYGYTF. In DNA, the CDR3 is TGTGCCAGCAGTGAAGCGCTAGGGACAAACTATGGCTACACCTTC.

The chain couples TRBV7-3 to TRBJ1-5, with 12 bases aligning to TRBD1. The germline V gene encodes CDR1 SGHTA and CDR2 FQGTGA. J gave up 3 bases and V 3 bases, and 6 bases lay outside the gene matches. The CDR3 covers 17 residues. The CDR3 loop is CASSFLPGQGANQPQHF. The CDR3 nucleotides read TGTGCCAGCAGCTTCCTGCCGGGACAGGGGGCCAATCAGCCCCAGCATTTT.

This clone appeared many times. This chain joins TRBV19 and TRBJ2-3, with D perhaps TRBD1 or TRBD2 (5 bases each). Germline assignment: CDR1 LNHDA and CDR2 SQIVND (reference sequence). This CDR3 is built from 15 residues. The ends were cut back, 5 bases at V and 5 bases at J, with 17 bases in the middle. DNA of the CDR3: TGTGCCAGTAGTGTCGAGGGGTCCGGAATAGATACGCAGTATTTT. Its translation: CASSVEGSGIDTQYF.

The gene calls are TRBV19 and TRBJ2-1, with D perhaps being TRBD1 or TRBD2 (5 bases each). The V and J ends lost 9 bases and 0 bases respectively, with 18 bases between them. Germline V CDR1 and CDR2: LNHDA, SQIVND (reference sequence). This CDR3 has 16 residues. The CDR3 loop is CASRPLGASSYNEQFF. The CDR3 region has the DNA TGTGCCAGCAGACCCCTCGGGGCTAGCTCCTACAATGAGCAGTTCTTC.

This chain's CDR3 is CASSLGWGTVYEQYF. The CDR3 DNA reads as TGTGCCAGCAGCTTGGGTTGGGGTACGGTTTACGAGCAGTACTTC. This chain uses TRBV7-2 with TRBJ2-7, with D unclear. The CDR3 runs 15 residues. V lost 3 bases and J lost 4, with 16 bases in between. Per germline, CDR1 SGHTA and CDR2 FQGNSA.

V usage is TRBV6-5 and J usage is TRBJ1-2; 7 positions match TRBD1. There are 14 residues in the CDR3. Germline CDR1 is MNHEY and CDR2 is SVGAGI. J was trimmed by 2 bases and V by 7 bases; bases with no gene match: 7. DNA of the CDR3: TGTGCCAGCATGGGATCGGGACAGAACTATGGCTACACCTTC. Its protein is CASMGSGQNYGYTF.

This chain joins TRBV18 and TRBJ2-1; 8 bases match TRBD1. V was clipped by 3 bases and J by 8 bases; unmatched bases: 12. Germline CDR1 and CDR2: KGHSH and LQKENI. This CDR3 is built from 16 residues. CDR3 loop: CASSPDGTGPNDEQFF. DNA of the CDR3: TGTGCCAGCTCACCGGACGGGACAGGTCCTAACGATGAGCAGTTCTTC.

The rearrangement joins TRBV14 to TRBJ1-1; TRBD1 matches 9 bases. This CDR3 is 16 amino acids long. Looked up from germline, CDR1 is SGHDN and CDR2 is FVKESK. After removal of 0 bases from V and 6 bases from J, the junction contained 8 bases not matched to a gene. The CDR3 bases are TGTGCCAGCAGCCAAGATTGGGTTAGGACAGGGGCTGAAGCTTTCTTT. Its protein is CASSQDWVRTGAEAFF.

The V gene is TRBV19, the J gene TRBJ2-3; 14 nucleotides agree with TRBD2. The length of the CDR3 is 20 residues. The J segment lost 0 bases and the V segment lost 5 bases, leaving 13 bases of the junction unmatched. Germline V lookup: CDR1 LNHDA, CDR2 SQIVND (reference sequence). The CDR3 protein is CASSPRLAGGPRVSTDTQYF. CDR3 sequence (DNA): TGTGCCAGTAGTCCTCGACTAGCGGGAGGGCCACGTGTAAGCACAGATACGCAGTATTTT. The entire variable domain, with the rest obtained from reference TRBV19 and TRBJ2-3, is as follows: DGGITQSPKYLFRKEGQNVTLSCEQNLNHDAMYWYRQDPGQGLRLIYYSQIVNDFQKGDIAEGYSVSREKKESFPLTVTSAQKNPTAFYLCASSPRLAGGPRVSTDTQYFGPGTRLTVL.